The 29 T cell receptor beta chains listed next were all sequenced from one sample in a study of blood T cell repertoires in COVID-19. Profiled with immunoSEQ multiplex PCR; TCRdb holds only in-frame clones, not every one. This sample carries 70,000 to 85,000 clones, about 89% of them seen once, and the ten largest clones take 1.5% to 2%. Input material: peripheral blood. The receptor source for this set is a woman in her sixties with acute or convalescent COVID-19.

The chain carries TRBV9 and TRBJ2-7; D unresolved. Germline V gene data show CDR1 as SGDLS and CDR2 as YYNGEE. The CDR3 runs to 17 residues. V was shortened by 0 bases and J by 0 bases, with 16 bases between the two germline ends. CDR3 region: CASSVGPWSGGSYEQYF. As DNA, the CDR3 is TGTGCCAGCAGCGTAGGCCCGTGGAGTGGCGGCTCCTACGAGCAGTACTTC.

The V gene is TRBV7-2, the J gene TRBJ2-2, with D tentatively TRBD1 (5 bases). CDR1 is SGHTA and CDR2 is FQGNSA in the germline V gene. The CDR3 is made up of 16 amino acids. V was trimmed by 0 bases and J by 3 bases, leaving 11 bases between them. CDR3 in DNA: TGTGCCAGCAGCTTAGCGTGGGGCCCCGACACCGGGGAGCTGTTTTTT. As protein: CASSLAWGPDTGELFF.

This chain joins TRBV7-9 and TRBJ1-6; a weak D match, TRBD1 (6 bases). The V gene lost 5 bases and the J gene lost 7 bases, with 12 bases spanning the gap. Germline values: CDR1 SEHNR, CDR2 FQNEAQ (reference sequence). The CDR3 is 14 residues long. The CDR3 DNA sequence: TGTGCCAGCAGCAAGAGCACAGGGAATTCACCCCTCCACTTT. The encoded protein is CASSKSTGNSPLHF.

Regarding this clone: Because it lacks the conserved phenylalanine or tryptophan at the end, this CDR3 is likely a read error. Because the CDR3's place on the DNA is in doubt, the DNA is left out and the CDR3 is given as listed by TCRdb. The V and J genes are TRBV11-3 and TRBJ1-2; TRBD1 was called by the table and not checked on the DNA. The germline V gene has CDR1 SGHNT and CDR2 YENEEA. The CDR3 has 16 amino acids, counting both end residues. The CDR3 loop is CASSLDTGQWESNTAS.

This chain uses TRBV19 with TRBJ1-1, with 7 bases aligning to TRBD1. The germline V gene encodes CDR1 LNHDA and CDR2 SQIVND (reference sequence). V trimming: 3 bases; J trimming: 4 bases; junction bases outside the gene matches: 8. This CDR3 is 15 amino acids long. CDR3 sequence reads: CASSIEDRRGTEAFF. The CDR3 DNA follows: TGTGCCAGTAGTATCGAGGACAGGCGGGGCACTGAAGCTTTCTTT.

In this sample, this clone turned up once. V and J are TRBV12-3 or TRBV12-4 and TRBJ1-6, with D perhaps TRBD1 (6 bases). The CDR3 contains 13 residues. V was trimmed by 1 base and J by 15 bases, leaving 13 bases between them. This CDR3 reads CASSLDGQPLLHF. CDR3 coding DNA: TGTGCCAGCAGTTTAGACGGACAGCCTCTCCTCCACTTT.

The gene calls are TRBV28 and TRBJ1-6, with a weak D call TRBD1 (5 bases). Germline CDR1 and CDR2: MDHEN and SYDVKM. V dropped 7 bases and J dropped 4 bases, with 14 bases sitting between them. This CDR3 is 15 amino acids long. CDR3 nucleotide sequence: TGTGCCAGCAAGGAAGAAGGGGCTTATAATTCACCCCTCCACTTT. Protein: CASKEEGAYNSPLHF.

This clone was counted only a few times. CDR3 amino acids: CASSLLRDQPQHF. The CDR3 nucleotides read TGTGCCAGCAGTTTACTTCGGGATCAGCCCCAGCATTTT. The V gene is TRBV12-3 or TRBV12-4, the J gene TRBJ1-5, with no clear D. Trimming cost V 2 bases and J 5 bases, with 7 bases left between them. CDR3 length: 13 residues.

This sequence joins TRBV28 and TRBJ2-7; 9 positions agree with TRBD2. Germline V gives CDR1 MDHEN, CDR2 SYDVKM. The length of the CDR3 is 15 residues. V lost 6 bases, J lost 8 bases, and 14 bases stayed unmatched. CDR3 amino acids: CASSSALAGLRQQYF. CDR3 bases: TGTGCCAGCAGCTCGGCCCTAGCGGGATTACGCCAGCAGTACTTC.

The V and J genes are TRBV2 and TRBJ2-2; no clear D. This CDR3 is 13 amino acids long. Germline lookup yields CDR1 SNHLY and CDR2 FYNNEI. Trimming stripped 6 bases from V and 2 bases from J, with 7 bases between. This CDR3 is CASRRGNTGELFF. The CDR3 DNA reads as TGTGCCAGCAGGCGCGGAAACACCGGGGAGCTGTTTTTT. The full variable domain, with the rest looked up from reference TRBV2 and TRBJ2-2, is EPEVTQTPSHQVTQMGQEVILRCVPISNHLYFYWYRQILGQKVEFLVSFYNNEISEKSEIFDDQFSVERPDGSNFTLKIRSTKLEDSAMYFCASRRGNTGELFFGEGSRLTVL.

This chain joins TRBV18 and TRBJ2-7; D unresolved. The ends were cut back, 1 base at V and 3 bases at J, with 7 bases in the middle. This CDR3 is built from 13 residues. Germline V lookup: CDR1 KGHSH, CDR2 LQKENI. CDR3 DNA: TGTGCCAGCTCACCACAGTCAGACTACGAGCAGTACTTC. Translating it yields CASSPQSDYEQYF.

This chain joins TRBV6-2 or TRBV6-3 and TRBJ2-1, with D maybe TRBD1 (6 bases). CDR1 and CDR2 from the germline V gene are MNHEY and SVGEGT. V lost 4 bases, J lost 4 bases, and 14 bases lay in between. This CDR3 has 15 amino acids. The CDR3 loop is CASSSAGVGYNEQFF. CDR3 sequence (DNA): TGTGCCAGCAGTTCCGCAGGGGTCGGTTACAATGAGCAGTTCTTC.

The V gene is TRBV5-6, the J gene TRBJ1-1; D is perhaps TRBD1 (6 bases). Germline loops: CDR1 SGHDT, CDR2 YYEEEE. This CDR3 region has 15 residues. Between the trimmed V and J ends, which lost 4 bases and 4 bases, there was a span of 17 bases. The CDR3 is CASSHGGAGGTEAFF. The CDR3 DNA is TGTGCCAGCAGCCACGGGGGGGCGGGGGGCACTGAAGCTTTCTTT.

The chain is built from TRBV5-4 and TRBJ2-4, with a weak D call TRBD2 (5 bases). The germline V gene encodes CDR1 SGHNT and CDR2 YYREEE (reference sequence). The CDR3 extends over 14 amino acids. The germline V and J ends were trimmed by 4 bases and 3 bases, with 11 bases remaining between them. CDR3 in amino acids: CASSDGVVKNIQYF. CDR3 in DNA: TGTGCCAGCAGCGACGGGGTGGTCAAAAACATTCAGTACTTC.

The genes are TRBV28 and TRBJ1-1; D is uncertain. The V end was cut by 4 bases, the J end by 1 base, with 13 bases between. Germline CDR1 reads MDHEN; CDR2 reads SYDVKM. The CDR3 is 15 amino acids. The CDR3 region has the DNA TGTGCCAGCAGTTCTCTACATACGGGGAACACTGAAGCTTTCTTT. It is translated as CASSSLHTGNTEAFF.

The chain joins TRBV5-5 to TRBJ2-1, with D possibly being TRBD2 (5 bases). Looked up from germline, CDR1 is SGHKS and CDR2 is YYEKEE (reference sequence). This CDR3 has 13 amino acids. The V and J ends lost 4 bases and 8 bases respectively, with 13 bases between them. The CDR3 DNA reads TGTGCCAGCAGCCCACCCTCCGGGGATGAGCAGTTCTTC. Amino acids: CASSPPSGDEQFF.

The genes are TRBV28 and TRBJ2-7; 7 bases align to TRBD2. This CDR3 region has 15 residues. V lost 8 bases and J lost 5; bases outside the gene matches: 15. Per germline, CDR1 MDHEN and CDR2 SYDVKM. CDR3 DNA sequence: TGTGCCAGCCGCCGGTTGGCGGGGGATAGAAACGAGCAGTACTTC. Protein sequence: CASRRLAGDRNEQYF.

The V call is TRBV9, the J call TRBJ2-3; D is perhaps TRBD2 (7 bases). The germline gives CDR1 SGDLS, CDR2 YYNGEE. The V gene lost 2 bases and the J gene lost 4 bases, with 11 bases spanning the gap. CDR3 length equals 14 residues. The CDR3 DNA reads TGTGCCAGCAGCGTTTTAGGGGGGGCAGATACGCAGTATTTT. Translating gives CASSVLGGADTQYF.

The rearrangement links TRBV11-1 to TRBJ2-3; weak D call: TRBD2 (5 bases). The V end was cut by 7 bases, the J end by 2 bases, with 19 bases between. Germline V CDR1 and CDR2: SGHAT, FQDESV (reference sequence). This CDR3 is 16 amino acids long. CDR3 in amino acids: CASTDTREEFTDTQYF. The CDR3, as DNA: TGTGCCAGCACCGATACGAGGGAAGAGTTCACAGATACGCAGTATTTT. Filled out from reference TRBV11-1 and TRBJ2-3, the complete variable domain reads EAEVAQSPRYKITEKSQAVAFWCDPISGHATLYWYRQILGQGPELLVQFQDESVVDDSQLPKDRFSAERLKGVDSTLKIQPAELGDSAMYLCASTDTREEFTDTQYFGPGTRLTVL.

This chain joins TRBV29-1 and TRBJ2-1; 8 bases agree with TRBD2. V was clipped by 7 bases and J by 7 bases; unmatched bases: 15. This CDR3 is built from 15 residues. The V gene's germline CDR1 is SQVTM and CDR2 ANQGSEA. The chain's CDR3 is CSASLGGLVRNEQFF. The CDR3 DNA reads TGCAGCGCCTCCCTCGGGGGACTAGTTAGGAATGAGCAGTTCTTC.

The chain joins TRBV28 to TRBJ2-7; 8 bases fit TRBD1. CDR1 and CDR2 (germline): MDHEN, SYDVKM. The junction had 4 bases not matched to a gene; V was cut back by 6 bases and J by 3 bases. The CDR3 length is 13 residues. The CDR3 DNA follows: TGTGCCAGCAGCCGGACAGGGTTCTACGAGCAGTACTTC. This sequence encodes CASSRTGFYEQYF.

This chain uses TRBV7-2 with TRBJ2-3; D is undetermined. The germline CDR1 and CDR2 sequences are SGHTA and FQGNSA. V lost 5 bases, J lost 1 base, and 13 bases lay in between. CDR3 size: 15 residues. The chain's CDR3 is CASSQVNGRTDTQYF. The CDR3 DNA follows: TGTGCCAGCAGCCAAGTTAATGGGCGCACAGATACGCAGTATTTT.

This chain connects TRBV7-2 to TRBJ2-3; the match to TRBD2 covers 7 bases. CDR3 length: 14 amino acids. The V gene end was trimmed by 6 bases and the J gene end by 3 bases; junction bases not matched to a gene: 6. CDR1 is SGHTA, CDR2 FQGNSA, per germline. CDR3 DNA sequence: TGTGCCAGCAGTTCTTTCGGGGGGACAGATACGCAGTATTTT. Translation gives CASSSFGGTDTQYF.

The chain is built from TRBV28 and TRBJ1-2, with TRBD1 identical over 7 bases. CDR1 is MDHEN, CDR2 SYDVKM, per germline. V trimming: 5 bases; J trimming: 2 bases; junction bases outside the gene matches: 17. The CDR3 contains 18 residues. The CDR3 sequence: CASSPHYPGAQGNYGYTF. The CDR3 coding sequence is TGTGCCAGCAGTCCCCACTACCCGGGTGCACAGGGGAACTATGGCTACACCTTC.

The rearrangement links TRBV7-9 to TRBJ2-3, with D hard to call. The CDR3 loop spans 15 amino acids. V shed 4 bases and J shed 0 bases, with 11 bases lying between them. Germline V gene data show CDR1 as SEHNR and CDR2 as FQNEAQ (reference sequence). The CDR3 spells CASSSPGASTDTQYF. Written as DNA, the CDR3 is TGTGCCAGCAGCTCCCCGGGTGCCAGCACAGATACGCAGTATTTT.

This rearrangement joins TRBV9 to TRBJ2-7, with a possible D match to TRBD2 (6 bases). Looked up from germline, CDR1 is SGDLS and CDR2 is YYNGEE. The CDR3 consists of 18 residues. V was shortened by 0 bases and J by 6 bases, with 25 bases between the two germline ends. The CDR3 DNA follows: TGTGCCAGCAGCGTAGACAGCCCCTGGGGGGTTATGTCGGGCGAGCAGTACTTC. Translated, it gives CASSVDSPWGVMSGEQYF.

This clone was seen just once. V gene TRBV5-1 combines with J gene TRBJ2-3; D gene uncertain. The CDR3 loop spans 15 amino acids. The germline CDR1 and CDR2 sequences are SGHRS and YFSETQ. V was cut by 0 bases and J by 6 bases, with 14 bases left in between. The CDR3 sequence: CASSLGASPGDTQYF. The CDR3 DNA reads TGCGCCAGCAGCTTGGGAGCGTCACCTGGGGATACGCAGTATTTT.

CDR3 nucleotide sequence: TGTGCCAGCAGCTTAGGGACCGGACAGGGATGGGACTATGGCTACACCTTC. This translates into CASSLGTGQGWDYGYTF. This chain connects TRBV7-2 to TRBJ1-2; 8 bases line up with TRBD1. This CDR3 spans 17 amino acids. Trimming took 1 base from V and 3 from J; bases not matched to a gene: 10. CDR1 and CDR2 (germline): SGHTA, FQGNSA.

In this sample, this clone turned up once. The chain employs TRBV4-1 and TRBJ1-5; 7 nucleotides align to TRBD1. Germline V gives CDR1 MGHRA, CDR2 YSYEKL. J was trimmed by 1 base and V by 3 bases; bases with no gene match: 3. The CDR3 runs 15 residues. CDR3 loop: CASSHLQGSNQPQHF. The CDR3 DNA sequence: TGCGCCAGCAGCCATTTACAGGGGAGCAATCAGCCCCAGCATTTT.